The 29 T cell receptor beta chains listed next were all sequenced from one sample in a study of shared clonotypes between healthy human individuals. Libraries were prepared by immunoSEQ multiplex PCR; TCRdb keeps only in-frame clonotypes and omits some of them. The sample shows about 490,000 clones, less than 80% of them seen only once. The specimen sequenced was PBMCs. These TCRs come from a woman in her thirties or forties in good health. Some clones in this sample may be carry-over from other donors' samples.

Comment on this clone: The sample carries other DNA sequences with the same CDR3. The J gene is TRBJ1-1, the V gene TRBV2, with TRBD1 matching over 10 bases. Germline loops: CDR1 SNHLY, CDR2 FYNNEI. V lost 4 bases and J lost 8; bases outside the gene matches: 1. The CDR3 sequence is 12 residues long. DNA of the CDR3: TGTGCCAGCAGTGGGGACAGGGGAGAAGCTTTCTTT. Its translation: CASSGDRGEAFF.

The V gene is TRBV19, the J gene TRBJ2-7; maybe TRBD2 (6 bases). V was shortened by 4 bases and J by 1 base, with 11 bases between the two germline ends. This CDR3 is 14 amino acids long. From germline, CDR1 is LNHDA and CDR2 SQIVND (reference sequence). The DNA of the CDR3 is TGTGCCAGTAGTACCGGAGGACTATCCTACGAGCAGTACTTC. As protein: CASSTGGLSYEQYF. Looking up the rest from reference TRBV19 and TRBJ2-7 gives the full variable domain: DGGITQSPKYLFRKEGQNVTLSCEQNLNHDAMYWYRQDPGQGLRLIYYSQIVNDFQKGDIAEGYSVSREKKESFPLTVTSAQKNPTAFYLCASSTGGLSYEQYFGPGTRLTVT.

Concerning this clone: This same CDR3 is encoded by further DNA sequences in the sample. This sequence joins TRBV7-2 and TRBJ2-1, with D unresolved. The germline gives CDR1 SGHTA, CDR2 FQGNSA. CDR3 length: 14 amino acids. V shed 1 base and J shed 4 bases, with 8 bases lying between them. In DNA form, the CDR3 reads TGTGCCAGCAGCTTAGGGACGGGTTACAATGAGCAGTTCTTC. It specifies CASSLGTGYNEQFF.

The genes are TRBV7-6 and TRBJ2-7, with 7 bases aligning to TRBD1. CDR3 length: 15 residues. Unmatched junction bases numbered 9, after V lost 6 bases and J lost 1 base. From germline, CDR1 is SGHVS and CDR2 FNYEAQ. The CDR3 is CASSTTRQGSYEQYF. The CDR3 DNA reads TGTGCCAGCAGTACCACCAGACAGGGATCCTACGAGCAGTACTTC.

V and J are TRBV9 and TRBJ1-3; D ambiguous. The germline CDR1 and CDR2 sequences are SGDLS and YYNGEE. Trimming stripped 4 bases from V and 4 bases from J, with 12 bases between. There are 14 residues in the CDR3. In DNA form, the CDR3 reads TGTGCCAGCAGCTTAACAGCTTTAGGAAACACCATATATTTT. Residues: CASSLTALGNTIYF.

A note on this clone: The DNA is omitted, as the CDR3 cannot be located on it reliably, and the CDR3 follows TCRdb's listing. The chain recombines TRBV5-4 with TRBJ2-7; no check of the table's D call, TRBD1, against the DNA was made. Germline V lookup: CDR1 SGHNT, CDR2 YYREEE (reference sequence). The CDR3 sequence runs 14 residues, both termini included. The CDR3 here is CASSFGPGQGEQYF.

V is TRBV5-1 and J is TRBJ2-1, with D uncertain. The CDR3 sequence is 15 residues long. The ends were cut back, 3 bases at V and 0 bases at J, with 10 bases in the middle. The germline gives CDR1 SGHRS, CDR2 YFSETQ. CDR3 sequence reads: CASSSDVSSYNEQFF. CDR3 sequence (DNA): TGCGCCAGCAGCTCCGATGTCAGCTCCTACAATGAGCAGTTCTTC.

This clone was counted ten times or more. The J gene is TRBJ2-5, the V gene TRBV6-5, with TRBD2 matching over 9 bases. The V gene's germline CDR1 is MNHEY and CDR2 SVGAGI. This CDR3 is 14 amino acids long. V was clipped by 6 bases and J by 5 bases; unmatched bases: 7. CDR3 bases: TGTGCCAGCAGGATAGCGGGAGCCTGGGAGACCCAGTACTTC. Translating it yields CASRIAGAWETQYF.

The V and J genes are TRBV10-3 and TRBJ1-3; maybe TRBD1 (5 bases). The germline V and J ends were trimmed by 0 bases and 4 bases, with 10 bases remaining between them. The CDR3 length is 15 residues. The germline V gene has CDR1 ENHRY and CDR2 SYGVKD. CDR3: CAISESIRAGNTIYF. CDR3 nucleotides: TGTGCCATCAGTGAGTCAATCAGGGCCGGAAACACCATATATTTT.

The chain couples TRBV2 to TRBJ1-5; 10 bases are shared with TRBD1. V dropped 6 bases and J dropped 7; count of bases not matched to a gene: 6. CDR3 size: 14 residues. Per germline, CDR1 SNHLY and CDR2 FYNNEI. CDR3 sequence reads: CASSGTGEEQPQHF. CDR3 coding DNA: TGTGCCAGCAGCGGGACAGGGGAGGAACAGCCCCAGCATTTT.

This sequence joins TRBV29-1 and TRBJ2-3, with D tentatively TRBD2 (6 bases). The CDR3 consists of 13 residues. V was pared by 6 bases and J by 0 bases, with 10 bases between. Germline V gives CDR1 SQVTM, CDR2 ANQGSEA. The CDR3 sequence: CSVGGDSTDTQYF. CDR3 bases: TGCAGCGTCGGCGGGGATAGCACAGATACGCAGTATTTT.

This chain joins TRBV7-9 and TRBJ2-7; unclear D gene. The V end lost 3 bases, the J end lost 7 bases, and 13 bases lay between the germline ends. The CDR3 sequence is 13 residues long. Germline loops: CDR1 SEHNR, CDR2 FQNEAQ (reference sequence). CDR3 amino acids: CASSFSVVREQYF. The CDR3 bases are TGTGCCAGCAGCTTTTCGGTCGTAAGAGAGCAGTACTTC.

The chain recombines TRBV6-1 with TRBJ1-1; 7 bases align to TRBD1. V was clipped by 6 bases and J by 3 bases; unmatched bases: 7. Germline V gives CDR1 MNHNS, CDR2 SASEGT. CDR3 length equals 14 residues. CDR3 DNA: TGTGCCAGCAGGGGACAGAGGGGCTACACTGAAGCTTTCTTT. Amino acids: CASRGQRGYTEAFF.

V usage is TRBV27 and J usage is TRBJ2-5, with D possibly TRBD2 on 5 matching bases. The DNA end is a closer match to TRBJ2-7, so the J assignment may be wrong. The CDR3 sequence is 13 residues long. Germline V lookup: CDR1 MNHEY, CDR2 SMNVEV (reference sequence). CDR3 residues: CASRPLVTYEQYF. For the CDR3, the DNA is TGTGCCAGCAGGCCACTAGTTACCTACGAGCAGTACTTC.

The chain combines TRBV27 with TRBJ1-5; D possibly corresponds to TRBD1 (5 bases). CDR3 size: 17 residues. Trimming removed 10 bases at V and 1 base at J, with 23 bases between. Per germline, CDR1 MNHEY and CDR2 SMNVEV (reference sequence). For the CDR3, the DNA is TGTGCCATCCACGGGGACTACCAGGGTTACAGCAATCAGCCCCAGCATTTT. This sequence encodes CAIHGDYQGYSNQPQHF.

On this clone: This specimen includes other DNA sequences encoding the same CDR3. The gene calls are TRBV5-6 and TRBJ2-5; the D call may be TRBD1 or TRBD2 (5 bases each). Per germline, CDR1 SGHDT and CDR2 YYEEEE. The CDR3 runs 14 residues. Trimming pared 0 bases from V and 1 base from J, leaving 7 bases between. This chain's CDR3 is CASSLGGGQETQYF. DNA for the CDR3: TGTGCCAGCAGCTTGGGTGGGGGCCAAGAGACCCAGTACTTC.

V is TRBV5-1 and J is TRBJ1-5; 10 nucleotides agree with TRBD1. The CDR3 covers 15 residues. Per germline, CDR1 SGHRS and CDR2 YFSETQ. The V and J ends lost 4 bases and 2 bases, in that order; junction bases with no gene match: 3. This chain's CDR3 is CASSIGTGGNQPQHF. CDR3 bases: TGCGCCAGCAGCATCGGGACAGGGGGCAATCAGCCCCAGCATTTT.

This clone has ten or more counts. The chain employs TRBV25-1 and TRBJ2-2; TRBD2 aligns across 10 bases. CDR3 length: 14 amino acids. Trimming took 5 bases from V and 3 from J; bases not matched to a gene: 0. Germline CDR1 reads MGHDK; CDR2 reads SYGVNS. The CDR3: CASSSGRDTGELFF. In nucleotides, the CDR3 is TGTGCCAGCAGTAGCGGGAGGGACACCGGGGAGCTGTTTTTT. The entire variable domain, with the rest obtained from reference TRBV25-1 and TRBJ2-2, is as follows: EADIYQTPRYLVIGTGKKITLECSQTMGHDKMYWYQQDPGMELHLIHYSYGVNSTEKGDLSSESTVSRIRTEHFPLTLESARPSHTSQYLCASSSGRDTGELFFGEGSRLTVL.

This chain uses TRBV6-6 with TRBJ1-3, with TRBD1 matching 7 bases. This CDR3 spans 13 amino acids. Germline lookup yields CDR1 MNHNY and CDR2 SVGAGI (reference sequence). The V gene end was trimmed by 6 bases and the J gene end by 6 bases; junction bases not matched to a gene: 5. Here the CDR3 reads CASSRGQLNTIYF. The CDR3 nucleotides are TGTGCCAGCAGCCGGGGACAGCTAAACACCATATATTTT.

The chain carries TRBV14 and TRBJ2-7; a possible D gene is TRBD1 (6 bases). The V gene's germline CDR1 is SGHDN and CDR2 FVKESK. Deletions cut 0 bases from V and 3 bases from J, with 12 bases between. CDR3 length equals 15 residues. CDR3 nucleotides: TGTGCCAGCAGCCAAGACCCAGGGGTCCTCTACGAGCAGTACTTC. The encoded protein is CASSQDPGVLYEQYF.

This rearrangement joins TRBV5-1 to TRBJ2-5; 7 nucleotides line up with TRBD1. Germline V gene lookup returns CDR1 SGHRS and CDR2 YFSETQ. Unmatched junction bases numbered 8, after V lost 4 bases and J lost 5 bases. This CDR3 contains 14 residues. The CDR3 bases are TGCGCCAGCAGCCCGGGACAGTGGAGCGAGACCCAGTACTTC. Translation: CASSPGQWSETQYF.

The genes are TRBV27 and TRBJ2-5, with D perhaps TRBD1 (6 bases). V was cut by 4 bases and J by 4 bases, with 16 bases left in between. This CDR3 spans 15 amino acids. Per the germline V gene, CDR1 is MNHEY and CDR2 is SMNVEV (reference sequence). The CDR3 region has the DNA TGTGCCAGCAGTTCCTACAGGGAATTCGGAGAGACCCAGTACTTC. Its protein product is CASSSYREFGETQYF.

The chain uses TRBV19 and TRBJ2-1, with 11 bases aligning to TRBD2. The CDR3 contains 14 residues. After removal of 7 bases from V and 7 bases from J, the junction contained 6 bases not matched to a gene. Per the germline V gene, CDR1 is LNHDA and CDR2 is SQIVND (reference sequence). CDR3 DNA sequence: TGTGCCAGTATGGAGGCTAGCGGGAGGAATGAGCAGTTCTTC. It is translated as CASMEASGRNEQFF.

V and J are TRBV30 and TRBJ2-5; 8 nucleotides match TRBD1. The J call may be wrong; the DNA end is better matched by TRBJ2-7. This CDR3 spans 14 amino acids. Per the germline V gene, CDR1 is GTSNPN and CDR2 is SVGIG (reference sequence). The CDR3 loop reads CAWSSLDRAHEQYF. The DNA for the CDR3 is TGTGCCTGGAGTAGTCTGGACAGGGCCCACGAGCAGTACTTC.

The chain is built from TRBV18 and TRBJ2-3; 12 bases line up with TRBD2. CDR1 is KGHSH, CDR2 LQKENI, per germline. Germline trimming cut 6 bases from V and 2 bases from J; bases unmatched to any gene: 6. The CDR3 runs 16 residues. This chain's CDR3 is CASSPGLAGTTDTQYF. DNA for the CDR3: TGTGCCAGCTCTCCTGGACTAGCGGGGACCACAGATACGCAGTATTTT.

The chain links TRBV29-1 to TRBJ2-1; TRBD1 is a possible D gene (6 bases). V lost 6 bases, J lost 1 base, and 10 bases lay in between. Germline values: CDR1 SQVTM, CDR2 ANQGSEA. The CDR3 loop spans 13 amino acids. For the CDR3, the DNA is TGCAGCGTCCTGGACAGTTCCTACAATGAGCAGTTCTTC. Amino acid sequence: CSVLDSSYNEQFF.

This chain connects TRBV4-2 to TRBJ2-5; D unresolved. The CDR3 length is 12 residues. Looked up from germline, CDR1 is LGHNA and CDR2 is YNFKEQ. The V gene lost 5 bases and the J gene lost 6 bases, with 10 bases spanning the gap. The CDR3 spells CASSADGQTQYF. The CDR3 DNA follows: TGTGCCAGCAGCGCAGACGGCCAGACCCAGTACTTC.

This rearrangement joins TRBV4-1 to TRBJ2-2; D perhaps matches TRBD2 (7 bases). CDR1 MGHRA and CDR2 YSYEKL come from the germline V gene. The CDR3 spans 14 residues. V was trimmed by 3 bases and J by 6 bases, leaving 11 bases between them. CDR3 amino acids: CASSQGGGPGELFF. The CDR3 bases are TGCGCCAGCAGCCAGGGAGGGGGGCCCGGGGAGCTGTTTTTT.

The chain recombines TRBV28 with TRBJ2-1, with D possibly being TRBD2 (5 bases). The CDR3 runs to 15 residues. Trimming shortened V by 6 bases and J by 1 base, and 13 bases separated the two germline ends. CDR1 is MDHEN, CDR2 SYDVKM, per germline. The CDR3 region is CASSTTGISYNEQFF. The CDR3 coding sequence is TGTGCCAGCAGCACTACCGGGATTTCCTACAATGAGCAGTTCTTC.